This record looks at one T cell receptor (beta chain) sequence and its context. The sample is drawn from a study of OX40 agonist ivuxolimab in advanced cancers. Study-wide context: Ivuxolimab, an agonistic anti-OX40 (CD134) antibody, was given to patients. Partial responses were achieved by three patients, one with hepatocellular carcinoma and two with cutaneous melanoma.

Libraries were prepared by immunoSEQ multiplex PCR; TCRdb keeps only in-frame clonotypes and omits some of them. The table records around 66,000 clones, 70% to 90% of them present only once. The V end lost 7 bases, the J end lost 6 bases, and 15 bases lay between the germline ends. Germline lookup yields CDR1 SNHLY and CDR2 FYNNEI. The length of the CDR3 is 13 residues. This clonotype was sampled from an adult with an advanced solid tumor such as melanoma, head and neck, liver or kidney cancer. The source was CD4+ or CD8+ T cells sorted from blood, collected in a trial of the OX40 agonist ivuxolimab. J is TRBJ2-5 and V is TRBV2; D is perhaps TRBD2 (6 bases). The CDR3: CASMGQGGKTQYF. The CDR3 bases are TGTGCCAGCATGGGGCAGGGCGGGAAGACCCAGTACTTC.